A selection of T cell receptor beta chains follows, all from one sample in a study of chemoradiotherapy in HPV16-positive cancers. The data were produced by immunoSEQ multiplex PCR, yet TCRdb's version contains in-frame clones alone and is incomplete. The sample has some 30,000 clones, approximately 84% seen once. Sequenced material: blood, taken from a patient who underwent chemoradiotherapy. The origin of the receptors is a human donor with HPV-associated anogenital cancer. CDR3s include the opening cysteine and the closing phenylalanine or tryptophan. The order of the fields is V gene, CDR3 length, J gene, D gene, clone size, CDR3 DNA, CDR3 protein. D genes are given only for firm matches. The size entry is marked missing in some rows and otherwise reads once, few, many or a size class.

TRBV27	15	TRBJ1-6	TRBD1	-	TGTGCCAGCGGCCCTTTGGACAGGGAGAATTCACCCCTCCACTTT	CASGPLDRENSPLHF
TRBV29-1	12	TRBJ1-2	-	-	TGCAGCGTTGAAACCGGGGGCTATGGCTACACCTTC	CSVETGGYGYTF
TRBV7-4	14	TRBJ1-5	-	few	TGTGCCAGCAGTCCCGACAGGTCCAGACAGCCCCAGCATTTT	CASSPDRSRQPQHF
TRBV15	14	TRBJ1-1	-	once	TGTGCCACATCAACCCGGGGGCGGAACACTGAAGCTTTCTTT	CATSTRGRNTEAFF
TRBV9	15	TRBJ2-1	-	-	TGTGCCAGCAGCGTAGGAGGGGCCAACTACAATGAGCAGTTCTTC	CASSVGGANYNEQFF
TRBV5-8	12	TRBJ2-2	-	-	TGTGCCAGCAGCTTGGCCTTGGGGGAGCTGTTTTTT	CASSLALGELFF
TRBV15	17	TRBJ2-5	-	-	TGTGCCACCAGCAGAGATTTAGGGAAGAATTACCAAGAGACCCAGTACTTC	CATSRDLGKNYQETQYF
TRBV30	14	TRBJ2-3	-	once	TGTGCCTGGAGCAGGCCCCCTAGCGCAGATACGCAGTATTTT	CAWSRPPSADTQYF
TRBV19	14	TRBJ2-5	TRBD2	-	TGTGCCAGTAGTCTGAAGACTAGCTCCGAGACCCAGTACTTC	CASSLKTSSETQYF
TRBV5-8	16	TRBJ2-3	TRBD2	-	TGTGCCAGCAGCTTGGGTCTAGCGGGGGACACAGATACGCAGTATTTT	CASSLGLAGDTDTQYF
TRBV9	13	TRBJ2-3	-	-	TGTGCCAGCAGCGTAGGGAAGGTGGATACGCAGTATTTT	CASSVGKVDTQYF
TRBV18	15	TRBJ2-3	TRBD1	-	TGTGCCAGCTCATCACAGGGGGCGGGCACAGATACGCAGTATTTT	CASSSQGAGTDTQYF
TRBV7-9	16	TRBJ2-5	TRBD2	-	TGTGCCAGCAGCGTCGGACTAGCGGGGGTGGAAGAGACCCAGTACTTC	CASSVGLAGVEETQYF
TRBV25-1	14	TRBJ1-4	-	-	TGTGCCAGCAGTTCCGGGACCCGGGGGGAAAAACTGTTTTTT	CASSSGTRGEKLFF
TRBV6-5	12	TRBJ1-1	-	-	TGTGCCAGCAGTTACAATAACCTTGAAGCTTTCTTT	CASSYNNLEAFF
TRBV29-1	16	TRBJ2-3	TRBD2	-	TGCAGCGCCCTAGGACTAGCGGGGACTAGCACAGATACGCAGTATTTT	CSALGLAGTSTDTQYF
TRBV4-1	18	TRBJ2-3	TRBD2	-	TGCGCCAGCAGCCAAGATCCGCGAGCGGGGGATCCCACAGATACGCAGTATTTT	CASSQDPRAGDPTDTQYF
TRBV19	12	TRBJ1-2	-	-	TGTGCCAGTAGTAGAGCTGATTGGGGCTACACCTTC	CASSRADWGYTF
TRBV7-8	16	TRBJ1-6	TRBD1	-	TGTGCCAGCAGCCTGGGACAGACAGGTTATAATTCACCCCTCCACTTT	CASSLGQTGYNSPLHF
TRBV6-1	15	TRBJ2-6	-	-	TGTGCCAGCAGTGGAAACAGGGCAGGGGCCAACGTCCTGACTTTC	CASSGNRAGANVLTF
TRBV7-9	15	TRBJ1-2	-	-	TGTACCAGCAGCGAAATTGGGGGTCTGGCGGGTGGCTACACCTTC	CTSSEIGGLAGGYTF
TRBV2	15	TRBJ2-2	TRBD2	-	TGTGCCTCAAAGGAGGGACTAGCGGGGACCGGGGAGCTGTTTTTT	CASKEGLAGTGELFF
TRBV30	15	TRBJ1-4	-	-	TGTGCCTGGAGTGTAGCCGGATCCGGTAATGAAAAACTGTTTTTT	CAWSVAGSGNEKLFF
TRBV9	13	TRBJ2-2	-	-	TGTGCCAGCAGCGTAGTGTCTACCGGGGAGCTGTTTTTT	CASSVVSTGELFF
TRBV7-9	12	TRBJ2-6	-	-	TGTGCCAGCATGGCTGGGGCCAACGTCCTGACTTTC	CASMAGANVLTF
TRBV10-3	15	TRBJ2-1	-	-	TGTGCCATCAGTGAAGACAGGAGCTCCTACAATGAGCAGTTCTTC	CAISEDRSSYNEQFF
TRBV5-5	17	TRBJ1-1	TRBD1	-	TGTGCCAGCAGTGACCGGGACAGGGGTCGCATGAACACTGAAGCTTTCTTT	CASSDRDRGRMNTEAFF
TRBV5-4	15	TRBJ1-1	-	-	TGTGCCAGCAGCTTTTCCAGGGGAGTGGGCGCTGAAGCTTTCTTT	CASSFSRGVGAEAFF
TRBV19	14	TRBJ1-1	-	-	TGTGCCAGTACGACAAGGCGCGAGAACACTGAAGCTTTCTTT	CASTTRRENTEAFF
TRBV9	12	TRBJ1-1	-	-	TGTGCCAGCAGCGTAGCAGGCGCTGAAGCTTTCTTT	CASSVAGAEAFF